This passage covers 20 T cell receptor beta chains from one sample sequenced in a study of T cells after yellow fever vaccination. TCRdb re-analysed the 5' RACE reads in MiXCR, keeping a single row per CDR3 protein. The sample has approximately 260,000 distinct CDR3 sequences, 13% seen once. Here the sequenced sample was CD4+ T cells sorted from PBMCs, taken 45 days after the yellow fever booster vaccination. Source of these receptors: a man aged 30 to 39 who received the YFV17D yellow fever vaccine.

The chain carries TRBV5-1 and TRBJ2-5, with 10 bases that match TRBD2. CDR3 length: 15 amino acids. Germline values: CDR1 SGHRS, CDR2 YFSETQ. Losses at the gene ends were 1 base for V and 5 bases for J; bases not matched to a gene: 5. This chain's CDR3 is CASSLRLAGAETQYF. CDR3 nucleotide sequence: TGCGCCAGCAGCTTGAGGCTAGCGGGAGCGGAGACCCAGTACTTC.

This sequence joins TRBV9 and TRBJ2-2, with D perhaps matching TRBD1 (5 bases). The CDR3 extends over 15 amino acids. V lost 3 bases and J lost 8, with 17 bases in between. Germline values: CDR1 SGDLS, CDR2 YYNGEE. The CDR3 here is CASSASSGARGELFF. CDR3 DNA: TGTGCCAGCAGCGCCTCTTCTGGGGCGCGGGGGGAGCTGTTTTTT.

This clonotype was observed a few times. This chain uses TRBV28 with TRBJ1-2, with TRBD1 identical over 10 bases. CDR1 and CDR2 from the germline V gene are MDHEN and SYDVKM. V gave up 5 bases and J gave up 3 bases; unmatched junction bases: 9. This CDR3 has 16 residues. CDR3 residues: CASSHRDRGFDYGYTF. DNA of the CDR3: TGTGCCAGCAGTCACCGGGACAGGGGTTTTGACTATGGCTACACCTTC.

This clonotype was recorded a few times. The CDR3 nucleotides read TGTGCCAGCAGCACCACTAGACTAGCGGGACTGGGCGGGGAGCTGTTTTTT. Translated: CASSTTRLAGLGGELFF. The chain links TRBV7-2 to TRBJ2-2, with 11 bases fitting TRBD2. J gave up 7 bases and V 5 bases, and 12 bases lay outside the gene matches. This CDR3 contains 17 residues. CDR1 and CDR2 from the germline V gene are SGHTA and FQGNSA.

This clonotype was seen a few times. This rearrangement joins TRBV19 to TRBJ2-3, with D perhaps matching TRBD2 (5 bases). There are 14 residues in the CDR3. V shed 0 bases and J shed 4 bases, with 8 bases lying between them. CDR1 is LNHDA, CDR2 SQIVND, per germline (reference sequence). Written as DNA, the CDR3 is TGTGCCAGTAGTATAGACTGGGGAGCAGATACGCAGTATTTT. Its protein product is CASSIDWGADTQYF.

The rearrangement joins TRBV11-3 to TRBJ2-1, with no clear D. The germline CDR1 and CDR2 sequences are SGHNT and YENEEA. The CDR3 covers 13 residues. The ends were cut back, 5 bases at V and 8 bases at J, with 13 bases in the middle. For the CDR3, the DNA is TGTGCCAGCAGCCCTCTAGGCTCCGATGAGCAGTTCTTC. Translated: CASSPLGSDEQFF. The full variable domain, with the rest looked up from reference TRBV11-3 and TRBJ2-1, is EAGVVQSPRYKIIEKKQPVAFWCNPISGHNTLYWYLQNLGQGPELLIRYENEEAVDDSQLPKDRFSAERLKGVDSTLKIQPAELGDSAVYLCASSPLGSDEQFFGPGTRLTVL.

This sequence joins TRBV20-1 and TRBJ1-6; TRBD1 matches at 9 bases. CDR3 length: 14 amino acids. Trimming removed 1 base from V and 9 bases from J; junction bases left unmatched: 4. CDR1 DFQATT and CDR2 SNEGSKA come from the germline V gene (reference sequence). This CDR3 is CSARVGQGSSPLHF. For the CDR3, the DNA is TGCAGTGCTAGAGTAGGACAGGGGAGTTCACCCCTCCACTTT.

This CDR3 is CASSLPGQASQETQYF. Written as DNA, the CDR3 is TGTGCCAGCTCACTACCCGGACAGGCGAGCCAAGAGACCCAGTACTTC. The chain links TRBV18 to TRBJ2-5; 7 bases are a match to TRBD1. J lost 1 base, V lost 4 bases, and 9 bases had no gene match. CDR3 size: 16 residues. The germline CDR1 and CDR2 sequences are KGHSH and LQKENI.

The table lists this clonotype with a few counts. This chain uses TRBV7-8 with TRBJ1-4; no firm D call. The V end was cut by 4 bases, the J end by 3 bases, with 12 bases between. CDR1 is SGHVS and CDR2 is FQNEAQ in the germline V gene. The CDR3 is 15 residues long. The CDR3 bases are TGTGCCAGCAGCTCTAAAGAGGGAGCTAATGAAAAACTGTTTTTT. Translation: CASSSKEGANEKLFF.

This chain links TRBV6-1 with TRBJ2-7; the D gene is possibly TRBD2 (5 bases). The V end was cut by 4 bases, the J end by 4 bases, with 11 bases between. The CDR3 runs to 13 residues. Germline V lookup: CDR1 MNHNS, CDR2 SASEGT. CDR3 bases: TGTGCCAGCAGTGTAGCGATCCTTTACGAGCAGTACTTC. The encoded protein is CASSVAILYEQYF.

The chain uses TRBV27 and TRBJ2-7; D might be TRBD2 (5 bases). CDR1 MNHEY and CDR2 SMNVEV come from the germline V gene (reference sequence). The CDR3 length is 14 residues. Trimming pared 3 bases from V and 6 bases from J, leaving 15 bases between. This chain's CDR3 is CASSFRLTIGEQYF. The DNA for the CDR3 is TGTGCCAGCAGTTTTAGACTAACCATCGGCGAGCAGTACTTC.

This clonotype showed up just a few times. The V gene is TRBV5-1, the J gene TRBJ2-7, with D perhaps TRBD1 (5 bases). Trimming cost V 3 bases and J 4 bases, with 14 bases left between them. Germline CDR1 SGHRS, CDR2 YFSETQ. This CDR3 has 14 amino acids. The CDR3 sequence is CASSSTGPAYEQYF. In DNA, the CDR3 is TGCGCCAGCAGCTCTACAGGACCGGCTTACGAGCAGTACTTC.

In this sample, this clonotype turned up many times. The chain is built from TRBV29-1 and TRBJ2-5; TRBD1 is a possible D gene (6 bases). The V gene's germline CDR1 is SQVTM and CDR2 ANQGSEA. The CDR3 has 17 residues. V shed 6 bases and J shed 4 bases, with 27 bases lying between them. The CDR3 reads CSVLPQGSLGAGETQYF. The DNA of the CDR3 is TGCAGCGTCTTGCCCCAGGGGTCCTTAGGGGCGGGAGAGACCCAGTACTTC.

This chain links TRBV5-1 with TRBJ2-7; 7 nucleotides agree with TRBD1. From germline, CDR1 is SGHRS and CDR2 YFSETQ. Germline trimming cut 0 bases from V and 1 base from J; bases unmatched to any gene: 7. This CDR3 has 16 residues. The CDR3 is CASSLAPDRTSYEQYF. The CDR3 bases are TGCGCCAGCAGCTTGGCCCCGGACAGGACATCCTACGAGCAGTACTTC.

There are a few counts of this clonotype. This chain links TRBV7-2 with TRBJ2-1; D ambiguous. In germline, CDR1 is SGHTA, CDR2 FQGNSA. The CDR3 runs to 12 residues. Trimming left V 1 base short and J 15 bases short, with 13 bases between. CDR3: CASSLGSEVPFF. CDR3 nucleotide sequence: TGTGCCAGCAGCTTAGGGTCAGAGGTCCCGTTCTTC.

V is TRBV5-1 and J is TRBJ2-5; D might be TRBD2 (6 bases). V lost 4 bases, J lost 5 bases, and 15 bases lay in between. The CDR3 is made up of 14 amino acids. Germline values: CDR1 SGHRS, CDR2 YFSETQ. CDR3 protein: CASSSQLRGETQYF. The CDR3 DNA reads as TGCGCCAGCAGCAGCCAACTCCGGGGGGAGACCCAGTACTTC. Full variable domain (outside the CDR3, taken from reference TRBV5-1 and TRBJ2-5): KAGVTQTPRYLIKTRGQQVTLSCSPISGHRSVSWYQQTPGQGLQFLFEYFSETQRNKGNFPGRFSGRQFSNSRSEMNVSTLELGDSALYLCASSSQLRGETQYFGPGTRLLVL.

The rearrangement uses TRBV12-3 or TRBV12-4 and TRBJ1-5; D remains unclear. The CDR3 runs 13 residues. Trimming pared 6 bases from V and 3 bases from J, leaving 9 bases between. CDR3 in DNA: TGTGCCAGCAGCCCGGTCGTCAATCAGCCCCAGCATTTT. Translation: CASSPVVNQPQHF.

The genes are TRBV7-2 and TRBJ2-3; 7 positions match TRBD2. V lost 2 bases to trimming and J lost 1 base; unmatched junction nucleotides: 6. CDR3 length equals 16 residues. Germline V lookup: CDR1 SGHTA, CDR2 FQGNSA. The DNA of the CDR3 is TGTGCCAGCAGCTTAAATGCGGGAGCTGGCACAGATACGCAGTATTTT. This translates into CASSLNAGAGTDTQYF.

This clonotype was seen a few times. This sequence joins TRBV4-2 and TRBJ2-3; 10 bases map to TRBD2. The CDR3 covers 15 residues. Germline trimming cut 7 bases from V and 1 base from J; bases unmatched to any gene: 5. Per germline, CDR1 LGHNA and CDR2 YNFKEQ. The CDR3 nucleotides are TGTGCCAGCAAGACCGGGACTAGCGGCACAGATACGCAGTATTTT. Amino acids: CASKTGTSGTDTQYF.

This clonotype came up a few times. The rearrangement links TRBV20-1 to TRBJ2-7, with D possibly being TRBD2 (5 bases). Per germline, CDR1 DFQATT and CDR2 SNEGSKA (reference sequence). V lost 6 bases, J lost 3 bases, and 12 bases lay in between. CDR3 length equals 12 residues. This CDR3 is CSADARGYEQYF. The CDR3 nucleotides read TGCAGTGCCGACGCACGGGGCTACGAGCAGTACTTC.